The source of this TCR beta chain is a study of cytomegalovirus exposure and HLA in healthy donors. The CDR3 is 17 amino acids. CDR1 and CDR2 from the germline V gene are SEHNR and FQNEAQ (reference sequence). In the case of this clone: A junction end diverges from the germline sequence, so it may reflect a read error.

The PCR made use of 60 Vbeta and 13 Jbeta primers. Profiled with immunoSEQ multiplex PCR; TCRdb holds only in-frame clones, not every one. The repertoire has about 77,000 clones, about 84% of them found once; the top ten carry around 3%. This TCR derives from a man in his forties in good health and CMV-seronegative. Sequenced: PBMCs. The chain is built from TRBV7-9 and TRBJ1-2, with 9 bases identical to TRBD1. The CDR3 DNA reads TGTGCCAGCAGCTCTACTTCACGGGACAGGGCACCTGGTGGCTACCCCTTC. Protein product: CASSSTSRDRAPGGYPF.